The 29 T cell receptor beta chains listed next were all sequenced from one sample in a study of human T cells and chemical hapten exposure. MiXCR, run by TCRdb on the 5' RACE reads, gives a single entry per CDR3 protein. The table shows 80,000 or so distinct CDR3 sequences, with 15% to 20% occurring only once. Sequencing started from total RNA isolated from unfractionated whole blood. These receptors all stem from a female donor in good health.

The J gene is TRBJ2-5, the V gene TRBV18, with a tentative D call TRBD2 (6 bases). CDR1 and CDR2 (germline): KGHSH, LQKENI. V was trimmed by 2 bases and J by 2 bases, leaving 9 bases between them. CDR3 length: 14 residues. In DNA, the CDR3 is TGTGCCAGCTCACCATCCGGGAGACAAGAGACCCAGTACTTC. It yields the protein CASSPSGRQETQYF.

The V call is TRBV3-1, the J call TRBJ1-2; D unclear. There are 12 residues in the CDR3. The germline V and J ends were trimmed by 1 base and 7 bases, with 7 bases remaining between them. In germline, CDR1 is LGHDT, CDR2 YNNKEL (reference sequence). CDR3 coding DNA: TGTGCCAGCAGCCAAGGTCAGGCTGGCTACACCTTC. This encodes CASSQGQAGYTF.

A few counts support this clonotype. This sequence joins TRBV7-8 and TRBJ1-1; possible D gene TRBD1, 5 bases. This CDR3 region has 16 residues. Germline CDR1 SGHVS, CDR2 FQNEAQ. V gave up 0 bases and J gave up 1 base, with 12 bases separating them. The chain's CDR3 is CASSLARAGPNTEAFF. For the CDR3, the DNA is TGTGCCAGCAGCTTAGCGCGGGCAGGGCCGAACACTGAAGCTTTCTTT.

This clonotype was counted only a few times. The chain combines TRBV15 with TRBJ2-3, with a tentative D call TRBD1 (6 bases). Trimming pared 0 bases from V and 0 bases from J, leaving 13 bases between. This CDR3 is 17 amino acids long. Germline values: CDR1 LNHNV, CDR2 YYDKDF (reference sequence). The CDR3 sequence is CATSRELGTSSTDTQYF. CDR3 nucleotide sequence: TGTGCCACCAGCAGAGAACTCGGGACATCTAGCACAGATACGCAGTATTTT.

This clonotype has at least ten counts. CDR3 residues: CSASWSNPNEKLFF. CDR3 DNA: TGCAGTGCTAGTTGGTCTAATCCCAATGAAAAACTGTTTTTT. The chain is built from TRBV20-1 and TRBJ1-4; D is unresolved. The CDR3 length is 14 residues. The V gene's germline CDR1 is DFQATT and CDR2 SNEGSKA (reference sequence). Trimming cost V 3 bases and J 5 bases, with 13 bases left between them.

The chain recombines TRBV30 with TRBJ2-1; D gene unclear. This CDR3 spans 11 amino acids. Germline V gene sequence: CDR1 GTSNPN, CDR2 SVGIG (reference sequence). V lost 2 bases, J lost 10 bases, and 9 bases lay in between. This CDR3 is CAWSRSEEQFF. The CDR3 coding sequence is TGTGCCTGGAGTCGATCCGAAGAGCAGTTCTTC.

The chain recombines TRBV6-6 with TRBJ1-3; D is possibly TRBD1 (6 bases). Trimming pared 6 bases from V and 9 bases from J, leaving 18 bases between. Germline CDR1 MNHNY, CDR2 SVGAGI (reference sequence). This CDR3 contains 14 residues. The CDR3 protein is CASSQRQVRSTIYF. Here the CDR3 DNA reads TGTGCCAGCAGCCAACGACAGGTTCGAAGCACCATATATTTT.

This rearrangement joins TRBV7-2 to TRBJ2-7; TRBD2 matches 10 bases. Per the germline V gene, CDR1 is SGHTA and CDR2 is FQGNSA. J was trimmed by 7 bases and V by 5 bases; bases with no gene match: 17. CDR3 length: 17 residues. CDR3 nucleotides: TGTGCCAGCAGCCCTAGCGCATCACCGGGACTAGCGTCGGAGCAGTACTTC. Amino acids: CASSPSASPGLASEQYF. Based on the CDR3 plus reference TRBV7-2 and TRBJ2-7, the full variable domain is GAGVSQSPSNKVTEKGKDVELRCDPISGHTALYWYRQSLGQGLEFLIYFQGNSAPDKSGLPSDRFSAERTGGSVSTLTIQRTQQEDSAVYLCASSPSASPGLASEQYFGPGTRLTVT.

The genes are TRBV12-3 or TRBV12-4 and TRBJ2-1, with 7 bases fitting TRBD1. V lost 6 bases to trimming and J lost 6 bases; unmatched junction nucleotides: 8. CDR3 length equals 14 residues. CDR3 DNA sequence: TGTGCCAGCAGCGAGACAGGGCCACGCAATGAGCAGTTCTTC. The encoded protein is CASSETGPRNEQFF.

The chain has TRBV7-2 and TRBJ1-2, with 8 bases fitting TRBD1. The CDR3 is 15 residues long. The V segment lost 5 bases and the J segment 8 bases; nucleotides outside the gene matches: 13. The germline gives CDR1 SGHTA, CDR2 FQGNSA. The DNA for the CDR3 is TGTGCCAGCAGCCACGACCTAGGACAGGGAGACGGCTACACCTTC. Amino acid sequence: CASSHDLGQGDGYTF.

Only a few counts were recorded for this clonotype. The V and J genes are TRBV12-3 or TRBV12-4 and TRBJ1-1; D gene uncertain. CDR3 length: 13 residues. The V end was cut by 6 bases, the J end by 5 bases, with 13 bases between. The CDR3 sequence is CASRAPGRTEAFF. The CDR3, as DNA: TGTGCCAGCAGGGCCCCCGGGCGGACTGAAGCTTTCTTT.

V usage is TRBV5-6 and J usage is TRBJ2-1; 11 bases align to TRBD2. Germline values: CDR1 SGHDT, CDR2 YYEEEE. This CDR3 is built from 15 residues. J gave up 8 bases and V 3 bases, and 7 bases lay outside the gene matches. CDR3 nucleotides: TGTGCCAGCAGCTCCGGGACTAGCGGTAGAGATGAGCAGTTCTTC. The encoded protein is CASSSGTSGRDEQFF.

This clonotype was observed a few times. This CDR3 reads CSARSPLAGALDTQYF. The CDR3 region has the DNA TGCAGTGCTAGATCCCCACTAGCGGGAGCTCTGGATACGCAGTATTTT. V usage is TRBV20-1 and J usage is TRBJ2-3; 11 bases map to TRBD2. The germline V gene encodes CDR1 DFQATT and CDR2 SNEGSKA (reference sequence). V dropped 2 bases and J dropped 6; count of bases not matched to a gene: 10. The CDR3 loop spans 16 amino acids.

The CDR3 loop reads CASSLVGCEKLFF. CDR3 DNA sequence: TGTGCCAGCAGTTTGGTCGGTTGTGAAAAACTGTTTTTT. The rearrangement uses TRBV28 and TRBJ1-4; D is unclear. CDR3 length: 13 residues. Germline loops: CDR1 MDHEN, CDR2 SYDVKM. The germline V and J ends were trimmed by 3 bases and 7 bases, with 9 bases remaining between them.

This chain links TRBV2 with TRBJ2-6; possible D gene TRBD2, 5 bases. Per the germline V gene, CDR1 is SNHLY and CDR2 is FYNNEI. The V and J ends lost 11 bases and 0 bases respectively, with 17 bases between them. The CDR3 covers 16 residues. Written as DNA, the CDR3 is TGTGCCCTTTACGTCGGGAAAATCTCTGGGGCCAACGTCCTGACTTTC. Translation gives CALYVGKISGANVLTF.

A few counts support this clonotype. The chain recombines TRBV14 with TRBJ2-5; D is ambiguous. The CDR3 sequence is 13 residues long. V lost 7 bases, J lost 2 bases, and 11 bases lay in between. Germline CDR1 SGHDN, CDR2 FVKESK. The CDR3 is CASTTNNQETQYF. CDR3 DNA: TGTGCCAGCACAACTAATAATCAAGAGACCCAGTACTTC.

This clonotype was picked up many times. This chain links TRBV5-1 with TRBJ2-4; weak D call: TRBD2 (5 bases). The CDR3 runs 18 residues. Trimming took 3 bases from V and 0 from J, leaving 19 bases between them. The germline V gene encodes CDR1 SGHRS and CDR2 YFSETQ. As DNA, the CDR3 is TGCGCCAGCAGCTCCGGGATCTCCGCCTCACTAGCCAAAAACATTCAGTACTTC. It is translated as CASSSGISASLAKNIQYF.

The chain links TRBV5-1 to TRBJ2-1; D might be TRBD2 (6 bases). Germline CDR1 is SGHRS and CDR2 is YFSETQ. Trimming removed 1 base at V and 7 bases at J, with 18 bases between. The CDR3 consists of 16 residues. The DNA for the CDR3 is TGCGCCAGCAGCTTGAGAGGACTAACTTACCATAATGAGCAGTTCTTC. It translates to CASSLRGLTYHNEQFF. Based on the CDR3 plus reference TRBV5-1 and TRBJ2-1, the full variable domain is KAGVTQTPRYLIKTRGQQVTLSCSPISGHRSVSWYQQTPGQGLQFLFEYFSETQRNKGNFPGRFSGRQFSNSRSEMNVSTLELGDSALYLCASSLRGLTYHNEQFFGPGTRLTVL.

The J gene is TRBJ1-6, the V gene TRBV5-5; TRBD1 might be the D (5 bases). This CDR3 spans 16 amino acids. V was clipped by 0 bases and J by 2 bases, with 9 bases between them. Looked up from germline, CDR1 is SGHKS and CDR2 is YYEKEE (reference sequence). Here the CDR3 DNA reads TGTGCCAGCAGCTTGGGGACAAGGACCTATAATTCACCCCTCCACTTT. Translated, it gives CASSLGTRTYNSPLHF.

This clonotype occurred a few times. The chain joins TRBV4-2 to TRBJ2-1; TRBD2 agrees at 7 bases. Germline lookup yields CDR1 LGHNA and CDR2 YNFKEQ. The length of the CDR3 is 16 residues. Trimming took 1 base from V and 4 from J; bases not matched to a gene: 7. CDR3 DNA sequence: TGTGCCAGCAGCCAAGGGGTGGGAGGGCCTTACAATGAGCAGTTCTTC. This sequence encodes CASSQGVGGPYNEQFF.

The chain links TRBV11-2 to TRBJ2-1, with D perhaps matching TRBD2 (5 bases). The V gene lost 4 bases and the J gene lost 4 bases, with 14 bases spanning the gap. This CDR3 comprises 15 residues. Germline CDR1 reads SGHAT; CDR2 reads FQNNGV. The CDR3 nucleotides are TGTGCCAGCAGCTCAGATCGCCGGGAATACAATGAGCAGTTCTTC. Amino acid sequence: CASSSDRREYNEQFF.

J is TRBJ2-3 and V is TRBV28; 14 bases agree with TRBD2. The trim removed 4 bases at V and 5 bases at J, leaving 17 bases unmatched. This CDR3 spans 20 amino acids. From germline, CDR1 is MDHEN and CDR2 SYDVKM. The CDR3 is CASSSYTDQTSGRALDTQYF. The CDR3 DNA is TGTGCCAGCAGTTCTTACACTGACCAGACTAGCGGGAGGGCCCTAGATACGCAGTATTTT.

The chain combines TRBV2 with TRBJ1-1; weak D call: TRBD1 (6 bases). The CDR3 has 13 residues. V was pared by 7 bases and J by 7 bases, with 16 bases between. CDR1 is SNHLY, CDR2 FYNNEI, per germline. Here the CDR3 reads CASTEQGTSEAFF. CDR3 DNA sequence: TGTGCCAGCACGGAACAGGGAACAAGTGAAGCTTTCTTT.

This clonotype was counted a few times. The V and J genes are TRBV20-1 and TRBJ2-3; 8 nucleotides match TRBD1. After removal of 3 bases from V and 1 base from J, the junction contained 6 bases not matched to a gene. Germline V gene lookup returns CDR1 DFQATT and CDR2 SNEGSKA (reference sequence). This CDR3 has 15 amino acids. The CDR3 here is CSARSRGLGTDTQYF. In nucleotides, the CDR3 is TGCAGTGCTAGGTCCAGGGGGCTTGGCACAGATACGCAGTATTTT.

The table lists this clonotype with a few counts. The chain joins TRBV20-1 to TRBJ2-1; TRBD2 matches at 9 bases. The junction had 21 bases not matched to a gene; V was cut back by 6 bases and J by 6 bases. Per germline, CDR1 DFQATT and CDR2 SNEGSKA (reference sequence). This CDR3 comprises 18 residues. The CDR3 spells CSATHPNSAGGVGNEQFF. Here the CDR3 DNA reads TGCAGTGCCACCCACCCCAACAGCGCGGGAGGGGTGGGCAATGAGCAGTTCTTC.

The chain carries TRBV10-3 and TRBJ2-1; TRBD2 matches 11 bases. The J segment lost 6 bases and the V segment lost 10 bases, leaving 8 bases of the junction unmatched. The germline gives CDR1 ENHRY, CDR2 SYGVKD. There are 14 residues in the CDR3. CDR3 coding DNA: TGTGCCACCGTAGCGGGGGGGTCAGGCAATGAGCAGTTCTTC. Amino acid sequence: CATVAGGSGNEQFF.

J is TRBJ1-2 and V is TRBV12-3 or TRBV12-4, with D possibly being TRBD1 (5 bases). The V gene lost 5 bases and the J gene lost 7 bases, with 17 bases spanning the gap. The CDR3 is made up of 14 amino acids. Here the CDR3 reads CASSPREFISGYTF. In DNA form, the CDR3 reads TGTGCCAGCAGTCCCAGGGAGTTTATAAGTGGCTACACCTTC.

This clonotype has only a few counts. The chain uses TRBV6-2 or TRBV6-3 and TRBJ2-2; D is undetermined. The CDR3 sequence is 16 residues long. Germline CDR1 reads MNHEY; CDR2 reads SVGEGT. V was shortened by 0 bases and J by 1 base, with 9 bases between the two germline ends. CDR3 residues: CASSYSAKKNTGELFF. CDR3 bases: TGTGCCAGCAGTTACTCAGCCAAAAAGAACACCGGGGAGCTGTTTTTT.

The genes are TRBV4-3 and TRBJ2-3; D not resolved. Trimming removed 0 bases at V and 1 base at J, with 5 bases between. Per germline, CDR1 LGHNA and CDR2 YSLEER. CDR3 length: 14 amino acids. DNA for the CDR3: TGCGCCAGCAGCCAAGATACACGCACAGATACGCAGTATTTT. This gives the protein CASSQDTRTDTQYF.